Presented here are 8 T cell receptor beta chains from one specimen sequenced in a study of vaccination effects on CD4 cells after COVID-19. For these receptors, no antigen is known. The repertoire was sequenced with immunoSEQ multiplex PCR; TCRdb's copy has only in-frame clones and lacks some. The sample consists of under 50,000 clones, about three quarters of them appearing once. Scientists isolated CD4+ T cells after a roughly ten-day culture period ended. Sequenced here: CD4+ T cells from PBMCs cultured without peptide, sampled before COVID-19 vaccination. The source is a human donor who had a prior SARS-CoV-2 infection.

V is TRBV10-2 and J is TRBJ2-5, with D unresolved. The V end lost 10 bases, the J end lost 1 base, and 13 bases lay between the germline ends. Germline V gene data show CDR1 as WSHSY and CDR2 as SAAADI. The CDR3 spans 13 residues. CDR3 sequence: CATTFAAQETQYF. DNA of the CDR3: TGCGCCACGACGTTTGCGGCCCAAGAGACCCAGTACTTC.

This rearrangement joins TRBV6-5 to TRBJ2-7; maybe TRBD1 (5 bases). Germline CDR1 MNHEY, CDR2 SVGAGI. Between the trimmed V and J ends, which lost 4 bases and 1 base, there was a span of 17 bases. The length of the CDR3 is 16 residues. This CDR3 reads CASSSPVDNRSYEQYF. The CDR3 bases are TGTGCCAGCAGTTCCCCCGTGGACAACCGATCCTACGAGCAGTACTTC.

V gene TRBV28 combines with J gene TRBJ1-2; D perhaps matches TRBD1 (5 bases). CDR3 length: 12 amino acids. Per the germline V gene, CDR1 is MDHEN and CDR2 is SYDVKM. The V gene lost 5 bases and the J gene lost 6 bases, with 10 bases spanning the gap. CDR3 nucleotides: TGTGCCAGCAGTGGCAGGGTGGATGGCTACACCTTC. Protein sequence: CASSGRVDGYTF.

The CDR3, as DNA: TGCGCCAGCAGCCGAGGACAGGGTGGTTATAACGAGCAGTACTTC. Translated: CASSRGQGGYNEQYF. V is TRBV5-1 and J is TRBJ2-7; TRBD1 agrees at 8 bases. The CDR3 is made up of 15 amino acids. CDR1 is SGHRS, CDR2 YFSETQ, per germline. The V and J ends lost 4 bases and 5 bases, in that order; junction bases with no gene match: 11.

The sample holds a few counts of this clone. The chain has TRBV4-3 and TRBJ2-3, with 9 bases matching TRBD2. With 4 bases clipped from V and 2 bases from J, the junction kept 7 bases outside the gene matches. CDR3 size: 16 residues. Germline assignment: CDR1 LGHNA and CDR2 YSLEER. CDR3 nucleotide sequence: TGCGCCAGCAGCCGATTAGCGGGAGTTTCCACAGATACGCAGTATTTT. As protein: CASSRLAGVSTDTQYF.

This clone was picked up a small number of times. The chain employs TRBV7-8 and TRBJ1-2, with TRBD1 as a possible D gene (5 bases). CDR1 SGHVS and CDR2 FQNEAQ come from the germline V gene. CDR3 length: 14 residues. Deletions cut 2 bases from V and 3 bases from J, with 10 bases between. CDR3: CASSLIRGDYGYTF. In DNA, the CDR3 is TGTGCCAGCAGCTTAATTCGGGGGGACTATGGCTACACCTTC. Variable domain in full (rest from reference TRBV7-8 and TRBJ1-2): GAGVSQSPRYKVAKRGQDVALRCDPISGHVSLFWYQQALGQGPEFLTYFQNEAQLDKSGLPSDRFFAERPEGSVSTLKIQRTQQEDSAVYLCASSLIRGDYGYTFGSGTRLTVV.

The rearrangement joins TRBV7-9 to TRBJ1-2; 10 bases map to TRBD1. Germline CDR1 is SEHNR and CDR2 is FQNEAQ (reference sequence). The CDR3 has 14 amino acids. Trimming took 3 bases from V and 6 from J; bases not matched to a gene: 4. This CDR3 is CASSFGQGGNGYTF. In DNA form, the CDR3 reads TGTGCCAGCAGCTTCGGACAGGGGGGAAATGGCTACACCTTC.

J is TRBJ2-3 and V is TRBV7-9; 9 positions match TRBD2. J was trimmed by 5 bases and V by 5 bases; bases with no gene match: 14. Germline CDR1 and CDR2: SEHNR and FQNEAQ (reference sequence). The length of the CDR3 is 17 residues. The CDR3 sequence is CASSTYFLAGRGDTQYF. The CDR3 DNA reads TGTGCCAGCAGCACCTACTTCCTAGCGGGGAGGGGAGATACGCAGTATTTT.